Listed below are T cell receptor beta chains from one sample, sequenced in a study of CD8 T cells in Susac syndrome. In TCRdb, the immunoSEQ multiplex PCR reads were re-called with MiXCR into one record per CDR3 protein. The sample contains about 190,000 distinct CDR3 sequences, 95% of which appear only once. Sequenced sample: CD8+ T cells from PBMCs. These receptors all come from a human donor with Susac syndrome. The CDR3 runs from the conserved cysteine through the conserved F or W. A D gene is named only where the DNA matches it firmly. Not every row has a clone size; where given, it reads once, few, many or a size class.

J gene,CDR3 length,V gene,D gene,clone size,CDR3 DNA,CDR3 protein
TRBJ2-5,17,TRBV15,TRBD2,NA,TGTGCCACCGACGCGGGTAGCGGGGGTGGTATAGGAGAGACCCAGTACTTC,CATDAGSGGGIGETQYF
TRBJ2-1,13,TRBV19,NA,NA,TGTGCCAGTAGTCTTGCACGATACAATGAGCAGTTCTTC,CASSLARYNEQFF
TRBJ2-7,13,TRBV29-1,TRBD2,NA,TGCAGCGTTGGGACTAGCGGGAACTACGAGCAGTACTTC,CSVGTSGNYEQYF
TRBJ1-1,12,TRBV7-9,NA,few,TGTGCCAGCAGCTTACTAAGCACTGAAGCTTTCTTT,CASSLLSTEAFF
TRBJ2-2,20,TRBV3-1,TRBD2,NA,TGTGCCAGCAGCCAAGTGGTTATAGCGGGACTCCACGCGAACACCGGGGAGCTGTTTTTT,CASSQVVIAGLHANTGELFF
TRBJ2-1,14,TRBV20-1,TRBD2,NA,TGCAGTGCTAGGCTGGCTAGCGGGGAAAATGAGCAGTTCTTC,CSARLASGENEQFF
TRBJ2-3,14,TRBV12-3/TRBV12-4,NA,NA,TGTGCCAGCAGTTTAAGACCGAGCACAGATACGCAGTATTTT,CASSLRPSTDTQYF
TRBJ1-4,15,TRBV4-1,NA,NA,TGCGCCAGCAGCCAAGTATGGTTCTATAATGAAAAACTGTTTTTT,CASSQVWFYNEKLFF
TRBJ1-1,14,TRBV12-3/TRBV12-4,TRBD1,NA,TGTGCCAGCAGTCCGACAGGGGAGATCGCTGAAGCTTTCTTT,CASSPTGEIAEAFF
TRBJ1-5,14,TRBV6-2/TRBV6-3,NA,NA,TGTGCCAGCACCAATGGACAGACCCATCAGCCCCAGCATTTT,CASTNGQTHQPQHF
TRBJ1-5,16,TRBV19,NA,NA,TGTGCCAGTAATACGGAGGGGTGGCAGGTTAATCAGCCCCAGCATTTT,CASNTEGWQVNQPQHF
TRBJ2-1,14,TRBV11-2,NA,NA,TGTGCCAGCAGCTTAGGGTCGCGGGGTGATGAGCAGTTCTTC,CASSLGSRGDEQFF
TRBJ2-1,16,TRBV4-1,NA,NA,TGCGCCAGCAGCCACCTTGAGGACCGCTCCTACAATGAGCAGTTCTTC,CASSHLEDRSYNEQFF
TRBJ1-1,14,TRBV13,TRBD1,NA,TGTGCCAGCAGCCACGGGACAGGAGGTTCTGAAGCTTTCTTT,CASSHGTGGSEAFF
TRBJ2-2,11,TRBV4-2,NA,NA,TGTGCCAGCAGCCAAGGGGGGGAGCTGTTTTTT,CASSQGGELFF
TRBJ2-7,13,TRBV7-9,TRBD2,NA,TGTGCCAGCAGCGGCCGGGGGGGCCACGAGCAGTACTTC,CASSGRGGHEQYF
TRBJ1-5,12,TRBV27,NA,once,TGTGCCAGCAGTTTTCGGGGCGAGCCCCAGCATTTT,CASSFRGEPQHF
TRBJ2-7,16,TRBV9,TRBD2,NA,TGTGCCAGCAGCGTAAGATCTAGCGGGAGATCAGACGAGCAGTACTTC,CASSVRSSGRSDEQYF
TRBJ1-2,13,TRBV2,NA,once,TGTGCCAGCAGTGAACTAGCGAATTATGGCTACACCTTC,CASSELANYGYTF